This T cell receptor beta chain was captured in a study of T cells after yellow fever vaccination. Study-wide background: Any fraction with a low cell number was prepared using SMART-Seq v4 Ultra Low Input.

Trimming stripped 2 bases from V and 7 bases from J, with 12 bases between. CDR1 and CDR2 from the germline V gene are SGHDT and YYEEEE. The CDR3 loop spans 13 amino acids. In its sample, this clonotype was seen a few times. Its antigen is currently unknown. Findings and caveats of the study: Within FACS-sorted repertoires, abundant clonotypes contaminating from the bulk population could be present. Subsequent booster samples again held most clones from primary vaccination (around 96% CD4, 85% to 90% CD8).

Conversion of TCR transcripts into cDNA relied on 5'RACE template switching, which added a universal primer site and UMIs. TCRdb called the 5' RACE reads again in MiXCR, with one record for every CDR3 protein. The profile shows roughly 190,000 distinct CDR3 sequences, around 10% of them singletons. This sequence originates from a man younger than 35 who received the YFV17D yellow fever vaccine. This chain connects TRBV5-6 to TRBJ1-2; maybe TRBD1 (6 bases). This specimen consisted of CD8+ T cells sorted from PBMCs, obtained 15 days after the yellow fever booster vaccination. CDR3 sequence: CASSFGGWFGYTF. The CDR3 DNA reads TGTGCCAGCAGCTTTGGGGGCTGGTTTGGCTACACCTTC.